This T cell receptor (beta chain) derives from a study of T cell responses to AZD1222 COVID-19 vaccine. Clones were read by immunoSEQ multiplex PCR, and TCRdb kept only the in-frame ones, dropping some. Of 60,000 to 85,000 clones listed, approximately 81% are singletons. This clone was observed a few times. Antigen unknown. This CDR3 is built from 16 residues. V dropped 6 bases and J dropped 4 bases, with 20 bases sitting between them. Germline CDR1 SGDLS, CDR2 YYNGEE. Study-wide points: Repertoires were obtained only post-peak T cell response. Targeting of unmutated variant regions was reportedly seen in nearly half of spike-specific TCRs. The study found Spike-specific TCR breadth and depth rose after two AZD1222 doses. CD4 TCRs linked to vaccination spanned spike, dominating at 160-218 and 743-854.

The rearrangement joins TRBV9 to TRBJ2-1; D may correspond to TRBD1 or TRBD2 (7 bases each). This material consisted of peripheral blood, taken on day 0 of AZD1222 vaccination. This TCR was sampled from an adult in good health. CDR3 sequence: CASTERGQRGYNEQFF. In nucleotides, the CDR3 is TGTGCCAGCACGGAGCGGGGACAGAGAGGGTACAATGAGCAGTTCTTC.